This record concerns one TCR beta chain sequence. Only a few counts were recorded for this clone. Its antigen is still unknown. It has no much larger one-base neighbor in the sample; base qualities were not kept. The cohort was made up of 500 to 800 healthy bone marrow donors. At the time of sampling, all cohort members were nominally healthy, though unrecorded immune exposures were likely present. The donor was CMV seropositive and belonged to the group of around 300 seropositive cohort members. Each donor provided a peripheral blood sample, and peripheral blood mononuclear cells were used for TCR beta sequencing. The Qiagen DNeasy Blood Extraction Kit was used to extract genomic DNA from the blood cell samples. Library generation was performed with the immunoSEQ multiplex PCR assay. The multiplex PCR relied on a mix of 60 forward primers for TCR Vbeta segments and 13 reverse primers for TCR Jbeta segments. Amplification of the CDR3 region of rearranged TCR beta genes was performed with a multiplex PCR assay on genomic DNA. Amplified TCR beta libraries were sequenced as 87-base-pair reads on the Illumina HiSeq System. The published analysis was carried out like this. A later analysis counted around 72 million unique TCR beta chains across the 690 or so repertoires, and roughly 9.9 million of these chains were shared by at least two donors. Raw reads were error-corrected and collapsed into unique sequences by a nearest-neighbor algorithm in which closely related sequences were merged to remove PCR and sequencing errors. V, D and J gene segments were assigned by aligning CDR3 sequences to IMGT reference sequences. For a sequence to be retained, a match of at least six nucleotides to both a V gene segment and a J gene segment was required. A rearrangement counted as productive if the CDR3 had no stop codons and remained in frame with V and J, and every other rearrangement counted as non-productive. Following IMGT convention, CDR3 was defined as the stretch from the second conserved V-encoded cysteine up to the conserved J-encoded phenylalanine. The earlier analysis of about 610 of the donors excluded sequences that lacked an unambiguous match to a single V gene segment. In an earlier analysis of a few hundred of the donors, V segments were called functional above 56.7% productive rearrangements and were called segregating when the between-donor standard deviation exceeded 5%. To diagnose cytomegalovirus status from the catalog of TCR beta chain sequences, a statistical classification framework was built. In a later analysis, V and J genes were assigned by comparing TCR nucleotide sequences against IMGT/GENE-DB human TR gene sequences. A later analysis assigned CDR3 sequences and most-parsimonious VDJ recombination scenarios with the TCRdist pipeline. In a later analysis, every TCR beta chain was defined by the combination of its CDR3 amino acid sequence and its V-gene family, and reads without a unique V-gene family were dropped. In a later analysis, 550 to 650 highly shared, low-generation-probability nucleotide sequences were removed to address suspected cross-contamination and a sequencing artifact. A later analysis calculated a clonal expansion index for each public chain from normalized within-repertoire ranks of inferred template counts. In a later analysis, generation probabilities were computed using a VDJ recombination model fitted to out-of-frame rearrangements, and the results were checked against IGoR. Hypergeometric tests were used in a later analysis to score TCR-TCR, TCR-HLA and TCR-CMV co-occurrence, with a repertoire-size bias correction applied to the TCR pairs. In a later analysis, false discovery rates were estimated by permuting HLA or CMV assignments 20 times. In a later analysis, co-occurring TCRs were grouped using DBSCAN, and TCRdist sequence similarity was added for clustering within HLA-allele-positive subsets. Repertoires with fewer than 30,000 or more than 120,000 public chains were left out of co-occurrence clustering, as were five repertoires with anomalous nucleotide sharing. TCRdb stores this immuneACCESS table with in-frame sequences only. Part of the clones is absent; in the studies checked, under half of the shortfall reflects unresolved V genes, and no reason is known for the rest. V, J and clone size reflect that table, while D and trimming were determined from the DNA. The sample yields about 200,000 clones; 10% to 15% were counted once. Approximately 8.3% of the sample is in the top ten clones.

The CDR3 has 16 amino acids, counting the end cysteine and phenylalanine. Only the CDR3 portion is preserved as DNA: 48 bases, with reading frame beginning at the first base. V lost 3 bases and J lost 3 bases; the stretch between them is 15 bases long. CDR1 and CDR2 (LNHDA, SQIVND) derive from the germline V gene (reference sequence). The sample belongs to a study of cytomegalovirus exposure and HLA in healthy donors (TCRdb year 2017). A note on the overall study: An earlier analysis of roughly 610 of the donors reported about 260 Gb of sequence data and some 110 million unique TCR beta sequences obtained from around 170 million T cells. An early release covering 550 to 650 HLA-typed donors comprised 300 to 350 gigabases of sequencing data and roughly 86 million unique TCR sequences. The genetic ancestry cluster associated with self-reported Caucasian donors included around four fifths of the 350 to 500 genotyped donors. The study aimed to test whether signatures of past pathogen exposure could be identified by cataloging public T cell receptors. Using immunosequencing, the study profiled T cell repertoires from 666 subjects and related those repertoires to cytomegalovirus serostatus. Along with the roughly 670-subject first cohort, a separate validation cohort of over a hundred different subjects was used. High-throughput TCR immunosequencing, statistical association of individual TCRs with disease status, and machine learning were combined to predict cytomegalovirus infection status. In a later analysis, previously published TCR beta repertoires from about 640 donors were re-analyzed and high-resolution HLA genotyping was added so that TCR occurrence patterns could be studied. In the later analysis, no new phenotypic data were used to find candidate immune exposures; instead, reliance was placed on TCR beta sequences and their occurrence across donors. To decide whether each TCR beta V gene segment behaved as functional or pseudogenic, an earlier analysis of some 600 of the donors relied on high-throughput TCR beta sequencing. Donor age, sex, ethnicity and CMV serostatus were compiled alongside the repertoire data. Genome-wide SNP genotypes for about 65% of the roughly 700 donors were used in a later genetic analysis, which treated that subset as a discovery cohort. Every discovery cohort repertoire had been produced on one sequencing platform. Both class I and class II loci were covered by HLA typing, at four-digit resolution. The number of typed donors differed by locus: roughly 629-630 for A, B, C, DRB1 and DQB1; 500 to 550 for DQA1; roughly 600 for DPA1; and roughly 490 for DPB1. Several DR-DQ haplotypes were treated as single units for association and clustering because of strong linkage in the cohort. On average, 235,054 unique TCR beta nucleotide sequences were sequenced per donor among several hundred genotyped donors of the cohort, with 15% to 20% of those sequences being non-productive.

Findings and caveats that apply to the study as a whole: A total of roughly 160 TCR beta chains were listed by the study as associated with cytomegalovirus. Because some donors lacked HLA typing at each locus, the association tests relied only on the typed subset. A cluster of highly shared sequence variants was judged likely to be a technical artifact of the sequencing pipeline. Several of the top co-occurrence clusters appeared to be linked to parvovirus B19, influenza, CMV and Epstein-Barr virus, according to a later analysis. Broadly in line with IMGT annotations, most TCR beta V segments showed up in productive rearrangements about 90% or about 30% of the time in an earlier analysis of approximately 600 of the donors. A few of the identified cytomegalovirus-associated TCR beta chains were confirmed in vitro to be specific for cytomegalovirus antigens. Cytomegalovirus status was reported to be diagnosed by the classifier with high specificity and sensitivity in both the original and validation cohorts. According to the authors, the approach could potentially be generalized to other disease states and immunological phenotypes. Roughly uniform sequencing depth across donors was assumed in presence/absence analyses, although this assumption may not hold. In a later analysis, most CMV-associated TCR beta chains were found to appear HLA-restricted, with HLA associations seemingly driven largely by CMV exposure. The 87-base-pair reads could not distinguish some IMGT-functional V segments, including TRBV6-2 and TRBV6-3, so those segments were excluded. Assigning TCR associations to individual alleles was difficult when HLA alleles, especially DR and DQ, strongly co-occurred. CMV serostatus was the only immune exposure information available for the cohort. A later analysis found that HLA-associated TCR beta chains were more clonally expanded and had lower generation probabilities than equally common non-associated chains. Linkage disequilibrium might explain the correlated functional status among segregating V segments, but an unknown experimental factor could not be ruled out. V-gene and J-gene trimming of TCR beta chains was associated with a missense DCLRE1C variant in a later genetic analysis, and the association was replicated in an independent cohort. According to a later analysis, TCR association rates differed among HLA loci, with DRB1 alleles showing the most associated TCRs and HLA-C alleles showing the fewest. In a later genetic analysis, fewer N-insertions in productive TCRs were reported among donors in an Asian-associated ancestry cluster than the roughly 710-donor mean. This cohort had only TCR beta chains sequenced, and the lack of alpha or paired-chain data limited which features could be detected. A further reported finding was that TCR beta sequences accurately predicted the HLA-A and HLA-B alleles for most subjects in the first cohort. At a false discovery rate of 0.05, a later analysis linked 15,000 to 20,000 TCR beta sequences to specific HLA alleles. Most TCR sequences were observed very rarely across donors, whereas some public TCRs were present in many individuals. Because counts were too low, roughly 16 rarely observed V segments, including chromosome 9 orphons, were left out of the earlier analysis of approximately 500 of the donors.

Here the chain combines TRBV19 and TRBJ1-5; tentative D gene TRBD1, with 6 bases matching. Material: PBMCs. This TCR came from a man between 50 and 59 years old in good health and CMV-seropositive. The DNA sequence is given as TGTGCCAGTAGTATTGGATCCGGACAGTACAATCAGCCCCAGCATTTT. Its protein is CASSIGSGQYNQPQHF.